This T cell receptor (beta chain) was sequenced during a study of blood T cell repertoires in COVID-19. Germline V gene data show CDR1 as LGHNT and CDR2 as FRNRAP. Trimming pared 6 bases from V and 4 bases from J, leaving 16 bases between. The CDR3 has 15 residues. Only in-frame clones appear in the TCRdb table, and some are missing; sequencing was by immunoSEQ multiplex PCR. The data contain 60,000 to 65,000 clones, 65% to 85% of them singletons. The sample taken for sequencing was peripheral blood. The chain is built from TRBV12-5 and TRBJ2-1; a possible D gene is TRBD2 (6 bases). The clonotype originates from a woman older than 75 with active or convalescent COVID-19. The CDR3 loop is CASGALGLAYNEQFF. Written as DNA, the CDR3 is TGTGCTAGTGGGGCCCTGGGACTGGCATACAATGAGCAGTTCTTC.